The 21 T cell receptor beta chains below all came from one sample that was sequenced in a study of cytomegalovirus exposure and HLA in healthy donors. Researchers ran the PCR with 60 Vbeta and 13 Jbeta primers. Sequenced by immunoSEQ multiplex PCR; TCRdb stores in-frame clones only, minus some. Among about 140,000 clones, around three fifths were seen once, and the ten largest hold around 1.9%. The source material was PBMCs. The receptors derive from a male donor in good health and CMV-seronegative.

The chain combines TRBV30 with TRBJ2-5; maybe TRBD1 (6 bases). V was trimmed by 0 bases and J by 0 bases, leaving 8 bases between them. In germline, CDR1 is GTSNPN, CDR2 SVGIG (reference sequence). The CDR3 is 14 amino acids. This CDR3 is CAWSVGQNQETQYF. CDR3 DNA: TGTGCCTGGAGTGTTGGACAGAACCAAGAGACCCAGTACTTC.

The chain is built from TRBV28 and TRBJ1-5, with D unclear. The CDR3 has 15 amino acids. Trimming stripped 6 bases from V and 3 bases from J, with 15 bases between. Germline V gene lookup returns CDR1 MDHEN and CDR2 SYDVKM. CDR3 loop: CASSPPDTPNQPQHF. In DNA form, the CDR3 reads TGTGCCAGCAGCCCTCCAGACACCCCCAATCAGCCCCAGCATTTT.

The chain links TRBV9 to TRBJ2-5, with 8 nucleotides matching TRBD1. This CDR3 region has 16 residues. V lost 4 bases to trimming and J lost 7 bases; unmatched junction nucleotides: 15. Germline values: CDR1 SGDLS, CDR2 YYNGEE. The CDR3 sequence: CASSLTPGQDRGTQYF. CDR3 DNA sequence: TGTGCCAGCAGCTTAACTCCGGGACAGGATCGTGGGACCCAGTACTTC.

This clone was picked up a small number of times. The chain links TRBV14 to TRBJ2-5; 11 bases line up with TRBD2. Trimming took 0 bases from V and 2 from J; bases not matched to a gene: 11. The CDR3 totals 19 residues. Germline V lookup: CDR1 SGHDN, CDR2 FVKESK. This CDR3 is CASSQEGLLAGAKQETQYF. Here the CDR3 DNA reads TGTGCCAGCAGCCAAGAGGGGCTACTAGCGGGGGCGAAACAAGAGACCCAGTACTTC.

On this clone: One end of the junction is discordant with germline, which a read error may explain. V gene TRBV7-9 combines with J gene TRBJ2-6; D possibly corresponds to TRBD2 (6 bases). In germline, CDR1 is SEHNR, CDR2 FQNEAQ (reference sequence). There are 15 residues in the CDR3. CDR3 coding DNA: TGTTCCAGCAGCTTAACGGGGGCTGGGGCCAACGTCCTGACTTTC. Translation: CSSSLTGAGANVLTF.

This clone was picked up a small number of times. The chain carries TRBV10-3 and TRBJ1-5; no reliable D call. CDR1 and CDR2 from the germline V gene are ENHRY and SYGVKD. V lost 8 bases and J 4 bases, leaving 12 bases between the germline ends. CDR3 length: 13 residues. In DNA, the CDR3 is TGTGCCATCCCCCGGGGAGGTAATCAGCCCCAGCATTTT. Translating it yields CAIPRGGNQPQHF.

The CDR3 reads CASSLNAGNGYTF. The CDR3, as DNA: TGTGCCAGCAGCTTAAATGCAGGGAATGGCTACACCTTC. The chain carries TRBV7-3 and TRBJ1-2, with a possible D match to TRBD1 (5 bases). V shed 1 base and J shed 6 bases, with 9 bases lying between them. CDR1 and CDR2 (germline): SGHTA, FQGTGA. The length of the CDR3 is 13 residues.

J is TRBJ2-6 and V is TRBV5-1; D remains ambiguous. Germline V gives CDR1 SGHRS, CDR2 YFSETQ. V lost 0 bases and J 0 bases, leaving 4 bases between the germline ends. The CDR3 is 15 amino acids. The CDR3 coding sequence is TGCGCCAGCAGCTTGGCGGGCTCTGGGGCCAACGTCCTGACTTTC. This translates into CASSLAGSGANVLTF.

This clone showed up just a few times. The chain recombines TRBV4-1 with TRBJ2-5, with 12 bases that match TRBD1. This CDR3 is built from 17 residues. Unmatched junction bases numbered 19, after V lost 6 bases and J lost 11 bases. Per the germline V gene, CDR1 is MGHRA and CDR2 is YSYEKL. The CDR3 reads CASSLTTGTGGSSEQYF. CDR3 DNA: TGCGCCAGCAGTCTAACCACCGGGACAGGGGGCTCCTCGGAGCAGTACTTC.

The chain employs TRBV5-5 and TRBJ2-7, with 7 nucleotides matching TRBD1. V gave up 4 bases and J gave up 0 bases; unmatched junction bases: 7. Germline V lookup: CDR1 SGHKS, CDR2 YYEKEE (reference sequence). This CDR3 spans 15 amino acids. In DNA form, the CDR3 reads TGTGCCAGCAGCGAAGGGACAGTCCTCTCCTACGAGCAGTACTTC. This sequence encodes CASSEGTVLSYEQYF.

The chain links TRBV7-2 to TRBJ2-3, with D maybe TRBD2 (7 bases). Germline V gene lookup returns CDR1 SGHTA and CDR2 FQGNSA. Trimming removed 4 bases from V and 0 bases from J, with 14 bases in between. The CDR3 is made up of 16 amino acids. CDR3 region: CASSSGGRDSTDTQYF. The CDR3 region has the DNA TGTGCCAGCAGCTCGGGGGGCAGGGACAGCACAGATACGCAGTATTTT.

This chain connects TRBV9 to TRBJ2-3; D possibly corresponds to TRBD2 (5 bases). CDR1 SGDLS and CDR2 YYNGEE come from the germline V gene. Deletions cut 0 bases from V and 0 bases from J, with 8 bases between. CDR3 length: 15 amino acids. The DNA for the CDR3 is TGTGCCAGCAGCGTAGGGGAGACTAGCACAGATACGCAGTATTTT. Protein product: CASSVGETSTDTQYF.

The V gene is TRBV10-2, the J gene TRBJ2-5; no clear D gene. The length of the CDR3 is 13 residues. V lost 5 bases and J lost 9, with 16 bases in between. The germline gives CDR1 WSHSY, CDR2 SAAADI. For the CDR3, the DNA is TGCGCCAGCAGTCTTCAATCGGTCTCGGCCCAGTACTTC. It codes for CASSLQSVSAQYF.

V and J are TRBV28 and TRBJ1-5; D possibly corresponds to TRBD1 (5 bases). This CDR3 comprises 16 residues. In germline, CDR1 is MDHEN, CDR2 SYDVKM. V was cut by 4 bases and J by 5 bases, with 18 bases left in between. As DNA, the CDR3 is TGTGCCAGCAGTTCAATGCATAGGGGCGGTGATCAGCCCCAGCATTTT. Protein sequence: CASSSMHRGGDQPQHF.

The gene calls are TRBV7-9 and TRBJ1-2; D gene ambiguous. The germline gives CDR1 SEHNR, CDR2 FQNEAQ (reference sequence). V was pared by 1 base and J by 0 bases, with 6 bases between. The CDR3 sequence is 14 residues long. CDR3 sequence reads: CASSLVRANYGYTF. In DNA form, the CDR3 reads TGTGCCAGCAGCTTAGTGCGGGCTAACTATGGCTACACCTTC. The variable domain in full, completed from reference TRBV7-9 and TRBJ1-2, reads DTGVSQNPRHKITKRGQNVTFRCDPISEHNRLYWYRQTLGQGPEFLTYFQNEAQLEKSRLLSDRFSAERPKGSFSTLEIQRTEQGDSAMYLCASSLVRANYGYTFGSGTRLTVV.

The chain uses TRBV5-6 and TRBJ1-5; 8 bases line up with TRBD1. Germline V lookup: CDR1 SGHDT, CDR2 YYEEEE. With 4 bases clipped from V and 1 base from J, the junction kept 4 bases outside the gene matches. This CDR3 contains 15 residues. In DNA form, the CDR3 reads TGTGCCAGCAGCGGAGGACAGGGAAGCAATCAGCCCCAGCATTTT. Protein: CASSGGQGSNQPQHF.

This clone has a handful of counts. One base away lies a much larger clone, so this may be a sequencing read error. The same CDR3 can be traced to other DNA sequences in this sample. This sequence joins TRBV5-4 and TRBJ2-7, with TRBD1 matching 9 bases. V dropped 4 bases and J dropped 4; count of bases not matched to a gene: 15. CDR3 length: 17 residues. The V gene's germline CDR1 is SGHNT and CDR2 YYREEE (reference sequence). DNA of the CDR3: TGTGCCAGCAGCCAAGAAGGGGAGGGGGACAGGGTTTACGAGCAGTACTTC. Translating gives CASSQEGEGDRVYEQYF.

This clone was counted once. The gene calls are TRBV9 and TRBJ2-4; possibly TRBD1 for D (5 bases). Deletions cut 4 bases from V and 11 bases from J, with 19 bases between. In germline, CDR1 is SGDLS, CDR2 YYNGEE. This CDR3 has 14 residues. CDR3 sequence: CASSPSKDGAFQYF. The CDR3 nucleotides are TGTGCCAGCAGCCCCTCCAAGGATGGGGCCTTTCAGTACTTC.

The chain couples TRBV5-1 to TRBJ2-2; 9 bases match TRBD2. The J segment lost 6 bases and the V segment lost 3 bases, leaving 9 bases of the junction unmatched. CDR3 length: 16 residues. The V gene's germline CDR1 is SGHRS and CDR2 YFSETQ. Here the CDR3 DNA reads TGCGCCAGCAGCTCTTTGGCGGGGGGGCCGGCCGGGGAGCTGTTTTTT. Protein: CASSSLAGGPAGELFF.

This chain connects TRBV14 to TRBJ1-1; no clear D gene. CDR1 SGHDN and CDR2 FVKESK come from the germline V gene. Trimming pared 2 bases from V and 4 bases from J, leaving 8 bases between. The CDR3 covers 13 residues. DNA of the CDR3: TGTGCCAGCAGCCAACAGTCAGTCACTGAAGCTTTCTTT. Its translation: CASSQQSVTEAFF.

This sequence joins TRBV30 and TRBJ2-5; D may be TRBD2 (6 bases). Germline V gene data show CDR1 as GTSNPN and CDR2 as SVGIG (reference sequence). Deletions cut 2 bases from V and 5 bases from J, with 15 bases between. The CDR3 consists of 14 residues. CDR3 in amino acids: CAWSIHSGRETQYF. The DNA for the CDR3 is TGTGCCTGGAGTATCCATTCAGGGAGGGAGACCCAGTACTTC.